This T cell receptor (beta chain) emerged from a study of T cells in Graves' hyperthyroidism and ophthalmopathy. TCR beta CDR3 sequences were amplified from RNA transcripts. First-round RT-PCR targeting the TCR CDR3 was performed with the HTBI primer set. One entry per CDR3 protein results from TCRdb running MiXCR on the multiplex PCR reads. The data show a few hundred thousand distinct CDR3 sequences, approximately 15% seen once. The study's findings and limits: Before onset, by a median of around 6.1 months, the model predicted ophthalmopathy. Appearing also in blood were most of the thyroid clonotypes expanded above 0.001.

This clonotype was detected only a few times. Its antigen is unidentified. No progression to ophthalmopathy during 18 months of follow-up defined stable disease. After removal of 7 bases from V and 4 bases from J, the junction contained 7 bases not matched to a gene. From germline, CDR1 is LNHDA and CDR2 SQIVND (reference sequence). This CDR3 is 14 amino acids long. The chain couples TRBV19 to TRBJ1-5, with 7 bases that match TRBD1. This TCR came from a woman aged 25 to 39 with Graves' hyperthyroidism. Sequences were obtained from blood. CDR3 region: CASTETGRNQPQHF. The CDR3, as DNA: TGTGCCAGTACCGAGACAGGGCGTAATCAGCCCCAGCATTTT.